The 3 T cell receptor beta chains below come from one sample, sequenced in a study of immune evolution from preneoplasia to lung adenocarcinoma. Method: immunoSEQ multiplex PCR; TCRdb's copy keeps in-frame clones and lacks some. Of about 9,100 clones in the sample, around four fifths are singletons; the top ten hold 2.5% to 3%. The material sequenced was FFPE lung adenocarcinoma in situ tissue. These receptors were taken from a person aged 70 to 85 with lung adenocarcinoma.

The gene calls are TRBV27 and TRBJ2-5; D not certain. This CDR3 is built from 14 residues. The V gene's germline CDR1 is MNHEY and CDR2 SMNVEV (reference sequence). V was clipped by 3 bases and J by 5 bases, with 13 bases between them. CDR3 protein: CASSLTGGSETQYF. DNA of the CDR3: TGTGCCAGCAGTTTGACGGGCGGTTCGGAGACCCAGTACTTC.

This chain uses TRBV11-2 with TRBJ1-6; weak D call: TRBD1 (6 bases). The V gene lost 5 bases and the J gene lost 6 bases, with 14 bases spanning the gap. The CDR3 consists of 15 residues. The germline V gene has CDR1 SGHAT and CDR2 FQNNGV. The CDR3 nucleotides read TGTGCCAGCAGCCACGGACAGAAACTTAATTCACCCCTCCACTTT. It is translated as CASSHGQKLNSPLHF.

The chain joins TRBV30 to TRBJ1-1; D gene uncertain. Trimming left V 4 bases short and J 1 base short, with 13 bases between. The CDR3 contains 14 residues. Germline loops: CDR1 GTSNPN, CDR2 SVGIG (reference sequence). The CDR3 protein is CAWILASKNTEAFF. The CDR3 nucleotides read TGTGCCTGGATCTTGGCGTCCAAGAACACTGAAGCTTTCTTT.